The present T cell receptor beta chain was sequenced within a study of shared clonotypes between healthy human individuals. Study summary: CD4 naive and CD4 memory each took three plates per donor, while CD8 naive took two and CD8 memory one.

TCRdb's table, derived via immunoSEQ multiplex PCR, lists solely in-frame clones and lacks some. The sample records 2 million to 2.5 million clones, about 94% being singletons. The CDR3 extends over 16 amino acids. Trimming stripped 0 bases from V and 5 bases from J, with 14 bases between. Germline CDR1 reads LGHNA; CDR2 reads YNFKEQ. The source material was naive CD4+ T cells sorted from blood. Subset given: CD45RA+ positively selected. This chain connects TRBV4-2 to TRBJ2-1; the D is unclear. The sequence came from a man aged 18 to 30 in good health. The CDR3 spells CASSQDITPKNNEQFF. Written as DNA, the CDR3 is TGTGCCAGCAGCCAAGATATAACCCCGAAAAACAATGAGCAGTTCTTC.